The source of this T cell receptor beta chain is a study of beta chain features in type 1 diabetes. In the study overall: Age and gender were similar between patients and healthy donors, as were cell yields. The number of sorted cells examined across all samples was 107,917,701.

Every bit of the isolated RNA underwent reverse transcription, so sequencing read expressed TCRB transcripts. The method was immunoSEQ multiplex PCR; TCRdb's version includes in-frame clones alone and lacks a portion of them. The sample gives 250,000 to 300,000 clones, approximately 8% of which show up once; over 0.8% is in the top ten. This clone was counted at least ten times. Other DNA variants within this sample encode the same CDR3. Germline V CDR1 and CDR2: SNHLY, FYNNEI. CDR3 length: 13 amino acids. V lost 5 bases and J lost 0, with 5 bases in between. Over 95% purity was reached by all sorted populations.

This sequence was found in a woman aged 18-35 years in good health. Sequenced material: central memory CD4+ T cells from blood. V usage is TRBV2 and J usage is TRBJ1-3; no reliable D call. CDR3 nucleotide sequence: TGTGCCAGCAGTTCGAACTCTGGAAACACCATATATTTT. Protein: CASSSNSGNTIYF.